A selection of T cell receptor beta chains follows, all from one sample in a study of OX40 agonist ivuxolimab in advanced cancers. Clones were read by immunoSEQ multiplex PCR, and TCRdb kept only the in-frame ones, dropping some. This sample carries about 58,000 clones, 82% of them seen once, and the ten largest clones take more than 1.1%. The sample consisted of CD4+ or CD8+ T cells sorted from blood, taken in a trial of the OX40 agonist ivuxolimab. The receptors originated from an adult with an advanced solid tumor such as melanoma, head and neck, liver or kidney cancer. Each CDR3 is given with its conserved first and last residue. D genes are given only for firm matches.

>TRBJ1-5|TRBV19|.
TGTGCCAGTAGTATAGGGGCAGACAATCAGCCCCAGCATTTT
CASSIGADNQPQHF
>TRBJ1-2|TRBV29-1|.
TGCAGCGTTGAAGGGGGGAGGGGCTACACCTTC
CSVEGGRGYTF
>TRBJ2-2|TRBV18|TRBD1
TGTGCCAGCTCACCACGACAGGGGGCTTCGAACACCGGGGAGCTGTTTTTT
CASSPRQGASNTGELFF
>TRBJ2-3|TRBV11-3|.
TGTGCCAGCAGCTTAGATGGCGGGACTGAGGATACGCAGTATTTT
CASSLDGGTEDTQYF
>TRBJ1-1|TRBV7-3|.
TGTGCCAGCAGCCCGCAGGGGTATCATCCCATGAACACTGAAGCTTTCTTT
CASSPQGYHPMNTEAFF
>TRBJ2-5|TRBV5-3|TRBD2
TGTGCCAGATGGGCCGTGGACGGGGAGCGGGATTTGGAGACCCAGTACTTC
CARWAVDGERDLETQYF
>TRBJ2-5|TRBV12-5|.
TGTGCTAGTGGGTCGAGGGTATCCCAAGAGACCCAGTACTTC
CASGSRVSQETQYF
>TRBJ2-3|TRBV9|.
TGTGCCAGCAGCGCCCCTGGGACAGATACGCAGTATTTT
CASSAPGTDTQYF
>TRBJ2-7|TRBV7-2|TRBD1
TGTGCCAGCAGCCCTACAGGGGCACGAACCTACGAGCAGTACTTC
CASSPTGARTYEQYF
>TRBJ1-2|TRBV11-2|.
TGTGCCAGCAGCTCGACGCAGAGAGGGGGAGTCTATGGCTACACCTTC
CASSSTQRGGVYGYTF
>TRBJ2-1|TRBV14|TRBD2
TGTGCCAGCAGCCCCCGACTAGCTCCCCTCAATGAGCAGTTCTTC
CASSPRLAPLNEQFF
>TRBJ1-4|TRBV7-8|.
TGTGCCAGCAGCTCGGACGTACTTGATGAAAAACTGTTTTTT
CASSSDVLDEKLFF
>TRBJ1-2|TRBV6-5|.
TGTGCCAGCAGAATGATCGAAGTCTATGGCTACACCTTC
CASRMIEVYGYTF